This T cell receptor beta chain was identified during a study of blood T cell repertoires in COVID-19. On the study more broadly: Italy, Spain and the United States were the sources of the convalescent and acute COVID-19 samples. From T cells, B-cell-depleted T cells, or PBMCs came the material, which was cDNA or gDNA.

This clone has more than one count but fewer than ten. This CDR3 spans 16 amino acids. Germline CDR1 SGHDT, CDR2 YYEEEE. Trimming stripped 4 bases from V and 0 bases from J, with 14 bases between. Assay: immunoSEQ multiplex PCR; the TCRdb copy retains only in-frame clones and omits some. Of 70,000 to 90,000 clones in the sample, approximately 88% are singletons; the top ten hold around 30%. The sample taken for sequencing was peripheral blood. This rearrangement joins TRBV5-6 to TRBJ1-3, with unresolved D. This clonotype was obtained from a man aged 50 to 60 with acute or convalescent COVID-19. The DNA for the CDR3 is TGTGCCAGCAGCGCCGCGGATGGGTACTCTGGAAACACCATATATTTT. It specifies CASSAADGYSGNTIYF. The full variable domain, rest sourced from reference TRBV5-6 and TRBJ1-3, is DAGVTQSPTHLIKTRGQQVTLRCSPKSGHDTVSWYQQALGQGPQFIFQYYEEEERQRGNFPDRFSGHQFPNYSSELNVNALLLGDSALYLCASSAADGYSGNTIYFGEGSWLTVV.